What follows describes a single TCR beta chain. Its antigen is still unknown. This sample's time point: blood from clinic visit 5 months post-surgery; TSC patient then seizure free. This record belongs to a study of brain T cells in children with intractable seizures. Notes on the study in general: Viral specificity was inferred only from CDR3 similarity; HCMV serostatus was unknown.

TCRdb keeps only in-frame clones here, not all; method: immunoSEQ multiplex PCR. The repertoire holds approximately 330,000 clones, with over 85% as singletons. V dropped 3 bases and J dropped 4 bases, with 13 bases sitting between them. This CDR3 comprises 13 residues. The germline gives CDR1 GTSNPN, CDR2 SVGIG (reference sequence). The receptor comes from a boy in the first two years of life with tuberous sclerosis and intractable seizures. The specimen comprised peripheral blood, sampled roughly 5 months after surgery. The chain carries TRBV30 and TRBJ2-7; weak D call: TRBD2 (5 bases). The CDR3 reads CAWSPGSVYEQYF. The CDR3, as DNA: TGTGCCTGGAGCCCTGGTAGCGTGTACGAGCAGTACTTC.